This entry describes one TCR beta chain. This entry comes from a study of shared clonotypes between healthy human individuals. Produced via immunoSEQ multiplex PCR; TCRdb's table is partial and in-frame only. Of about 2.1 million clones listed, roughly 91% are singletons. The naive CD8 population came from CD45RO-negative cells selected for CCR7, without terminally differentiated effector memory CD45RA+ cells. The sample taken for sequencing was naive CD8+ T cells from PBMCs. The source is a man aged 18-30 years in good health. Some clones in this sample may be carry-over from other donors' samples.

The CDR3 sequence: CASSVSTAAWEQYF. CDR3 in DNA: TGTGCCAGTAGTGTTTCGACAGCGGCCTGGGAGCAGTACTTC. The chain combines TRBV19 with TRBJ2-7; the D gene could be TRBD1 or TRBD2 (5 bases each). Per the germline V gene, CDR1 is LNHDA and CDR2 is SQIVND (reference sequence). V shed 5 bases and J shed 7 bases, with 18 bases lying between them. The CDR3 contains 14 residues. Complete variable domain (other parts from reference TRBV19 and TRBJ2-7): DGGITQSPKYLFRKEGQNVTLSCEQNLNHDAMYWYRQDPGQGLRLIYYSQIVNDFQKGDIAEGYSVSREKKESFPLTVTSAQKNPTAFYLCASSVSTAAWEQYFGPGTRLTVT.